The entry that follows covers one T cell receptor (beta chain) sequence. The clone's antigen remains unknown. No quality values exist for individual bases; no much larger clone is one base distant. All donors were healthy Caucasians. The twin cohort comprised three pairs of female monozygotic twins, all aged about 18 to 30 years. Positive isolation kits from Invitrogen were used to isolate the CD4+ and CD8+ T cell populations. Taken from cysteine to phenylalanine, the CDR3 has 15 residues. Only the CDR3 DNA is retained, 45 bases long and in frame from the first base. The germline V gene encodes CDR1 DFQATT and CDR2 SNEGSKA (reference sequence). Relative to germline, V is missing 4 bases and J is missing 0 bases, with 5 bases of the junction outside any gene match. This sample stems from a study of identical twins listed by TCRdb under 2016. Broadly, across the study: To test whether fetal clonotypes persist, the study used deep sequencing on TCR alpha and beta repertoires from monozygotic twins, unrelated adults of various ages, and cord blood. To rule out contamination, replicate twin experiments were performed at different times with different library preparation protocols. General conclusions and limits of the study: Compared with coincidental sharing between unrelated individuals, out-of-frame TCR alpha sequences shared between twins had an excess of sequences with low generation probability. In monozygotic twins, recombination models systematically underestimated out-of-frame TCR alpha sharing, but the models matched the sharing seen between unrelated individuals. Fewer insertions were carried by abundant cord blood beta clonotypes; a weaker similar trend was observed in young adult naive repertoires, while no such trend was observed in memory repertoires. Because the same donors could not be followed over many years, the conclusions depended on cross-sectional statistical analysis. Excess twin sharing in beta out-of-frame sequences was weaker because fewer shared sequences lowered the signal-to-noise ratio. Invariant T cells such as MAIT and iNKT could partly confound zero-insertion analyses, although diverse VJ usage argued against such confounding for most clonotypes.

To prepare the library, 5' RACE was applied. Sequencing was performed on an Illumina HiSeq 2000. Template switching introduced a universal primer binding site; the final cDNA contained a unique molecular identifier, enabling accurate counting of TCR cDNA molecules. First-strand cDNA for TCR alpha and beta chains was synthesized from specific primers in the conserved constant-segment region. To control for contamination, every cDNA library carried two barcodes: a SMART-Mk sample barcode plus Illumina barcodes. TruSeq adapter sequences along with Illumina sample barcodes were introduced in two successive PCR steps. The TCR alpha and beta cDNA libraries were sequenced on the Illumina HiSeq platform using custom primers. In the authors' own workflow: MiGEC was used to process raw reads and extract unique molecular identifiers, and MiXCR was used to find CDR3 positions. Recombination models were inferred per individual with the repgenHMM and IGoR tools using an EM algorithm. Shared clonotype analysis was performed with the tcR package in R, normalizing sharing by the product of cloneset sizes. Out-of-frame nonproductive sequences were analyzed to study raw recombination free of thymic and clonal selection effects. The public reads were reanalyzed by TCRdb: fastp trimming at Q25, MiXCR alignment, in-frame beta chains only. All rows with the same CDR3 protein become a single entry with the most common DNA and genes. TCRdb assigned the V and J calls; the authors' analysis was not used. This sample is represented by approximately 500,000 distinct CDR3 sequences; roughly 15% of them were singletons. The ten top clones hold 0.35% to 0.45% of the sample.

This same sample was also taken into another study, of yellow fever vaccine responses in identical twins. Reported in the second study: According to the authors, the vaccine-induced T cell response in identical twins seemed to be partly convergent and partly specific to each individual. The study precisely tracked vaccine-responding T cell clones in identical twins.

In this chain, TRBV20-1 is recombined with TRBJ2-2; 7 junctional bases match TRBD2. The receptor was isolated from a woman in her late teens or twenties in good health. Material for sequencing was CD4+ T cells sorted from blood. The DNA sequence is TGCAGTGCTATCCGACTAGCACCGAACACCGGGGAGCTGTTTTTT. Protein translation: CSAIRLAPNTGELFF.